Listed below are T cell receptor beta chains from one sample, sequenced in a study of blood T cell repertoires in COVID-19. Sequencing used immunoSEQ multiplex PCR; TCRdb keeps in-frame clones, though not all of them. This sample has more than 95,000 clones, with 70% to 80% found just once. Sequenced: peripheral blood. The receptors derive from a man in his forties with active or convalescent COVID-19. CDR3s include the opening cysteine and the closing phenylalanine or tryptophan. D genes are given only for firm matches. The size of a clone is reported for some rows only, either as once, few or many, or as a class for expanded clones.

clone_size	v_call	j_call	d_call	cdr3_aa	cdr3_nt
-	TRBV25-1	TRBJ1-4	-	CASSDGRRLFF	TGTGCCAGCAGTGACGGACGGAGGCTGTTTTTT
once	TRBV5-5	TRBJ1-4	TRBD1	CASSMGTGGGATNEKLFF	TGTGCCAGCAGCATGGGGACAGGTGGAGGGGCAACTAATGAAAAACTGTTTTTT
-	TRBV19	TRBJ1-1	-	CASSIRRDTEAFF	TGTGCCAGTAGTATAAGGCGGGACACTGAAGCTTTCTTT
-	TRBV5-4	TRBJ2-7	TRBD2	CASSLEASGGVYYEQYF	TGTGCCAGCAGCTTGGAGGCTAGCGGGGGGGTTTACTACGAGCAGTACTTC
-	TRBV4-2	TRBJ2-1	TRBD1	CASSLDRGPYNEQFF	TGTGCCAGCAGCCTGGACAGGGGTCCATACAATGAGCAGTTCTTC
-	TRBV21-1	TRBJ2-3	-	CASSKGRPDRIETDTQYF	TGTGCCAGCAGCAAAGGGCGCCCTGACAGGATCGAAACAGATACGCAGTATTTT
-	TRBV28	TRBJ1-4	-	CASSLRGEKLFF	TGTGCCAGTTCACTCAGGGGTGAAAAACTGTTTTTT
-	TRBV9	TRBJ2-3	-	CASSPRSSTDTQYF	TGTGCCAGCAGCCCCAGATCTAGCACAGATACGCAGTATTTT
-	TRBV5-1	TRBJ1-4	TRBD1	CASSLQGEGEKLFF	TGCGCCAGCAGCTTGCAGGGGGAAGGGGAAAAACTGTTTTTT
-	TRBV7-3	TRBJ2-7	TRBD1	CASSLGGDRGDEQYF	TGTGCCAGCAGCCTAGGAGGGGACAGGGGCGACGAGCAGTACTTC
-	TRBV7-2	TRBJ1-2	TRBD1	CASSPTGYDYGYTF	TGTGCCAGCAGCCCGACAGGGTATGACTATGGCTACACCTTC
-	TRBV7-2	TRBJ2-7	-	CASSLGRGNEQYF	TGTGCCAGCAGCTTAGGCAGGGGAAACGAGCAGTACTTC
-	TRBV11-2	TRBJ2-5	-	CASSLRDFFQETQYF	TGTGCCAGCAGCCTCCGGGACTTTTTCCAAGAGACCCAGTACTTC
-	TRBV7-9	TRBJ1-1	-	CASSLNQGTQTEAFF	TGTGCCAGCAGCTTAAATCAGGGCACCCAAACTGAAGCTTTCTTT
-	TRBV24-1	TRBJ2-6	-	CATSDPAGGFGANVLTF	TGTGCCACCAGTGATCCCGCCGGGGGATTTGGGGCCAACGTCCTGACTTTC
-	TRBV19	TRBJ1-3	-	CASSSLTGGSGNTIYF	TGTGCCAGTAGTTCATTGACAGGCGGCTCTGGAAACACCATATATTTT
once	TRBV30	TRBJ2-2	-	CAWRPPWDKNTGELFF	TGTGCCTGGAGGCCCCCCTGGGACAAGAACACCGGGGAGCTGTTTTTT
-	TRBV10-3	TRBJ2-1	-	CAISAQGSYNEQFF	TGTGCCATCAGTGCCCAGGGCTCCTACAATGAGCAGTTCTTC
-	TRBV5-4	TRBJ2-3	TRBD2	CASSLGAASGYTDTQYF	TGTGCCAGCAGCTTGGGGGCGGCTAGCGGGTACACAGATACGCAGTATTTT
-	TRBV4-1	TRBJ2-3	-	CASSQDTGGITDTQYF	TGCGCCAGCAGCCAAGATACCGGGGGTATTACAGATACGCAGTATTTT
-	TRBV24-1	TRBJ1-2	TRBD1	CATSDGDRVYGYTF	TGTGCCACCAGTGATGGGGACAGGGTGTATGGCTACACCTTC
-	TRBV10-2	TRBJ2-4	TRBD1	CASSRGQENIQYF	TGCGCCAGCAGTAGGGGACAGGAAAACATTCAGTACTTC
-	TRBV7-9	TRBJ2-5	-	CASSDAGGSPTQETQYF	TGTGCCAGCAGCGACGCTGGCGGGTCCCCTACGCAAGAGACCCAGTACTTC
-	TRBV7-9	TRBJ2-2	TRBD1	CASSSSPGQGNTGELFF	TGTGCCAGCAGCTCTTCACCTGGACAGGGGAACACCGGGGAGCTGTTTTTT
-	TRBV18	TRBJ1-1	TRBD1	CASSRTIQGSHEAFF	TGTGCCAGCTCACGAACGATACAGGGGAGTCATGAAGCTTTCTTT
-	TRBV12-3/TRBV12-4	TRBJ1-2	TRBD1	CASNPGQGDYTF	TGTGCCAGCAACCCGGGACAGGGAGACTACACCTTC
-	TRBV11-2	TRBJ1-1	-	CASSLEEERAFF	TGTGCCAGCAGCTTAGAGGAGGAGAGAGCTTTCTTT
-	TRBV6-1	TRBJ2-1	TRBD2	CASSVPGRGGKYNEQFF	TGTGCCAGCAGTGTTCCCGGGCGCGGGGGAAAGTACAATGAGCAGTTCTTC
-	TRBV19	TRBJ1-1	TRBD1	CASSIQGAGTEAFF	TGTGCCAGTAGTATACAGGGGGCTGGGACTGAAGCTTTCTTT
-	TRBV27	TRBJ1-2	-	CASSVDRMANYGYTF	TGTGCCAGCAGTGTCGACAGAATGGCTAACTATGGCTACACCTTC
-	TRBV7-9	TRBJ2-7	TRBD2	CASRGLAVYEQYF	TGTGCCAGCAGGGGACTAGCGGTCTACGAGCAGTACTTC
-	TRBV2	TRBJ1-1	-	CASSGAGAEAFF	TGTGCCAGCAGTGGGGCAGGGGCTGAAGCTTTCTTT
-	TRBV10-3	TRBJ1-2	TRBD1	CATITGTDSSYGYTF	TGTGCCACCATAACCGGGACAGACTCATCCTATGGCTACACCTTC
-	TRBV5-1	TRBJ2-5	-	CASSLGRKAGSETQYF	TGCGCCAGCAGCTTGGGACGGAAAGCAGGGTCAGAGACCCAGTACTTC
once	TRBV5-1	TRBJ1-1	TRBD1	CASSSGTGVVEAFF	TGCGCCAGCAGCTCCGGGACAGGGGTAGTTGAAGCTTTCTTT
-	TRBV4-3	TRBJ2-4	-	CASSQLEGGANIQYF	TGCGCCAGCAGCCAATTAGAAGGGGGTGCAAACATTCAGTACTTC
-	TRBV4-1	TRBJ1-4	-	CASSQDRGGAGSEKLFF	TGCGCCAGCAGCCAAGATCGAGGGGGGGCGGGTTCTGAAAAACTGTTTTTT
-	TRBV27	TRBJ1-1	-	CASLRPQPGGTEAFF	TGTGCCAGCCTGAGGCCGCAGCCTGGCGGCACAGAAGCTTTCTTT
-	TRBV14	TRBJ1-6	-	CASSQVQGRFSPLHF	TGTGCCAGCAGCCAAGTACAGGGAAGATTTTCACCCCTCCACTTT
few	TRBV27	TRBJ1-1	-	CASSLGANTEAFF	TGTGCCAGCAGCCTGGGAGCTAACACTGAAGCTTTCTTT
-	TRBV7-2	TRBJ2-3	TRBD2	CASSFNQRGAKDTQYF	TGTGCCAGCAGCTTTAACCAGCGGGGAGCTAAAGATACGCAGTATTTT
-	TRBV5-6	TRBJ1-1	-	CASSFSGAEAFF	TGTGCCAGCAGCTTTAGCGGCGCTGAAGCTTTCTTT
-	TRBV30	TRBJ1-6	-	CAWSVTIYNSPLHF	TGTGCCTGGAGTGTTACAATTTATAATTCACCCCTCCACTTT
-	TRBV19	TRBJ1-1	-	CASRPRGINTEAFF	TGTGCCAGTAGACCCAGGGGCATAAACACTGAAGCTTTCTTT